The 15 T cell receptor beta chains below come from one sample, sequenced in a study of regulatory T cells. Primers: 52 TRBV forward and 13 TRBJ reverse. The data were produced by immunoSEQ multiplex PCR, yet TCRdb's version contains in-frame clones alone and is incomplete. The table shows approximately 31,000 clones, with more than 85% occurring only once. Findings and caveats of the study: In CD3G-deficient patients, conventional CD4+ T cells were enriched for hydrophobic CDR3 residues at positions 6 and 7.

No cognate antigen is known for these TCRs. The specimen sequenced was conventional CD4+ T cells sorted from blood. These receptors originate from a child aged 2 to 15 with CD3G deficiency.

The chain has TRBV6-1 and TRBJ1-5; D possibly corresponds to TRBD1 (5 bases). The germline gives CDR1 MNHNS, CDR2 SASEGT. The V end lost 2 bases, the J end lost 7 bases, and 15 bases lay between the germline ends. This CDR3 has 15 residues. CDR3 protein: CASSEIWDPSQPQHF. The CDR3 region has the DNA TGTGCCAGCAGTGAAATATGGGACCCGAGCCAGCCCCAGCATTTT.

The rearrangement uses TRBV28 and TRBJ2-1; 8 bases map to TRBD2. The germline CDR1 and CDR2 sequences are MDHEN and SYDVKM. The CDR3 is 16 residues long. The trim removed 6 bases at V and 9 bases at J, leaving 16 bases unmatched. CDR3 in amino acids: CASSLDWSGRGGEQFF. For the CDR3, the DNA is TGTGCCAGCAGCCTGGACTGGAGCGGGAGAGGAGGTGAGCAGTTCTTC.

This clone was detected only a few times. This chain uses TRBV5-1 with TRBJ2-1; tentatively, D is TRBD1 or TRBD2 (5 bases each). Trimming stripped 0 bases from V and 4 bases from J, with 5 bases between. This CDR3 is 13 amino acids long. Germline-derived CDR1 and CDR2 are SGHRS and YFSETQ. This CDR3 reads CASSLGGYNEQFF. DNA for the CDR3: TGCGCCAGCAGCTTGGGGGGGTACAATGAGCAGTTCTTC.

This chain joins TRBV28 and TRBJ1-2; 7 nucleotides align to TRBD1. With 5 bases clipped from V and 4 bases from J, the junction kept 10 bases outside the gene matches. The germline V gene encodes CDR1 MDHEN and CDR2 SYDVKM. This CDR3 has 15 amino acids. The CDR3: CASSPTTGPGYGYTF. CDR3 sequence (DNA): TGTGCCAGCAGTCCGACGACAGGGCCGGGCTATGGCTACACCTTC.

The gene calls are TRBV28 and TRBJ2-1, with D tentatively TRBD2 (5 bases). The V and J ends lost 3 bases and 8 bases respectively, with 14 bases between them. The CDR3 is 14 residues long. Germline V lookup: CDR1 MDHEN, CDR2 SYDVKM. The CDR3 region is CASSFVNRDHEQFF. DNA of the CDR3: TGTGCCAGCAGTTTTGTCAATCGGGATCATGAGCAGTTCTTC.

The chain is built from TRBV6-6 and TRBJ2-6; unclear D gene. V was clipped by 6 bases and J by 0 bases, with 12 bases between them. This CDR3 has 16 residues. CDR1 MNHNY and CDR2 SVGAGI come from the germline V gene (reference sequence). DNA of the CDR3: TGTGCCAGCAGCCTCGGACGGTTCTCTGGGGCCAACGTCCTGACTTTC. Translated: CASSLGRFSGANVLTF.

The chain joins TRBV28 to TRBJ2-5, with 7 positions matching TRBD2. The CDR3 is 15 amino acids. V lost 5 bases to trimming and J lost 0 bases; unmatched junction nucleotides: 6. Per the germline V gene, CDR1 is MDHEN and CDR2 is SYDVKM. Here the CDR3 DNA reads TGTGCCAGCAGTCAAGCGGGGTTGTACCAAGAGACCCAGTACTTC. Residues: CASSQAGLYQETQYF.

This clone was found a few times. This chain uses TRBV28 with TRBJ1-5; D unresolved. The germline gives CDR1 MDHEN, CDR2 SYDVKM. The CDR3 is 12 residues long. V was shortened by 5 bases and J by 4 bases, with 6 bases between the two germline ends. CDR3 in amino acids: CASSLPNQPQHF. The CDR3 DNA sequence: TGTGCCAGCAGTCTCCCAAATCAGCCCCAGCATTTT. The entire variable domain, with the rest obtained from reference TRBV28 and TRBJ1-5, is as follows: DVKVTQSSRYLVKRTGEKVFLECVQDMDHENMFWYRQDPGLGLRLIYFSYDVKMKEKGDIPEGYSVSREKKERFSLILESASTNQTSMYLCASSLPNQPQHFGDGTRLSIL.

The CDR3 region is CASSYSQGLYGYTF. Written as DNA, the CDR3 is TGTGCCAGCAGTTACAGTCAGGGTTTGTATGGCTACACCTTC. The chain couples TRBV6-6 to TRBJ1-2; D may be TRBD1 (5 bases). The length of the CDR3 is 14 residues. From germline, CDR1 is MNHNY and CDR2 SVGAGI (reference sequence). The V gene lost 2 bases and the J gene lost 5 bases, with 12 bases spanning the gap.

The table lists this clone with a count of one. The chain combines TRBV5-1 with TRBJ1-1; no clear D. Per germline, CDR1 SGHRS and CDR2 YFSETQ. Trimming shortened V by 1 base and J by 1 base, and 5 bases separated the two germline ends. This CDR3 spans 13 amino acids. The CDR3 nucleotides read TGCGCCAGCAGCTTGTCCCCGAACACTGAAGCTTTCTTT. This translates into CASSLSPNTEAFF.

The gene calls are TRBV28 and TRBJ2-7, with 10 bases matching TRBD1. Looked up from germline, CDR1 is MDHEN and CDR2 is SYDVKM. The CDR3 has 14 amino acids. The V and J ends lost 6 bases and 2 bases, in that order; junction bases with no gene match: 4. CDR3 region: CASSPGQGTYEQYF. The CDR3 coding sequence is TGTGCCAGCAGCCCGGGACAGGGGACCTACGAGCAGTACTTC.

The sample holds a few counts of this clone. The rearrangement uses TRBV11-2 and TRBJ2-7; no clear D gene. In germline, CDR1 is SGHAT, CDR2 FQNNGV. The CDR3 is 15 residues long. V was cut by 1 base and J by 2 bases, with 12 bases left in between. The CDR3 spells CASSLAPNPTYEQYF. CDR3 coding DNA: TGTGCCAGCAGCTTAGCCCCAAATCCTACCTACGAGCAGTACTTC. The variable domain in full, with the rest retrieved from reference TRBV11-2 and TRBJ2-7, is EAGVAQSPRYKIIEKRQSVAFWCNPISGHATLYWYQQILGQGPKLLIQFQNNGVVDDSQLPKDRFSAERLKGVDSTLKIQPAKLEDSAVYLCASSLAPNPTYEQYFGPGTRLTVT.

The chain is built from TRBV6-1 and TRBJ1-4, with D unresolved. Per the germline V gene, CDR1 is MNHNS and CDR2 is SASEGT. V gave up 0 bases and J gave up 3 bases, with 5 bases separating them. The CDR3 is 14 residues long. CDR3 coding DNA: TGTGCCAGCAGTGAAGCGAGGTCTAATGAAAAACTGTTTTTT. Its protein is CASSEARSNEKLFF.

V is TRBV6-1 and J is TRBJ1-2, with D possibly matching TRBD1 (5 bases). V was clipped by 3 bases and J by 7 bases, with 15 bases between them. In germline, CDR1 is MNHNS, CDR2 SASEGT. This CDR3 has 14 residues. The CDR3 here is CASSERGFVSGYTF. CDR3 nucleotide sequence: TGTGCCAGCAGTGAGCGGGGCTTCGTCTCTGGCTACACCTTC.

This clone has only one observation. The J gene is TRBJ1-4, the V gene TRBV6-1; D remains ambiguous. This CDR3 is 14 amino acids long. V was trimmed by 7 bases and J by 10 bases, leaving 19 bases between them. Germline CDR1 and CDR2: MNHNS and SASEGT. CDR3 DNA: TGTGCCAGCACCACGGAGGGAGGGAGAGCAAAACTGTTTTTT. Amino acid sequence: CASTTEGGRAKLFF.